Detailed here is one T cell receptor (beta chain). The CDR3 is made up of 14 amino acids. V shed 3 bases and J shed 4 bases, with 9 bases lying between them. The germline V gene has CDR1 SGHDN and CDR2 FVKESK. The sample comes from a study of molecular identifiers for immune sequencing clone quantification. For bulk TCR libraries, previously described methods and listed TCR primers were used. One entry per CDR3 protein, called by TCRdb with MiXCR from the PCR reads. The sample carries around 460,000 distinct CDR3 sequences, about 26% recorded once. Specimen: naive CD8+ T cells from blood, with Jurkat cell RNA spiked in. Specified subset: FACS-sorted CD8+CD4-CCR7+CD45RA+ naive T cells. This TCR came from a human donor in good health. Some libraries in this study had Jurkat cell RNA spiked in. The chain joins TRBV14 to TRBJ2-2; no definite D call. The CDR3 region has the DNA TGTGCCAGCAGCCAGGTTACCGTCACCGGGGAGCTGTTTTTT. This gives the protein CASSQVTVTGELFF.